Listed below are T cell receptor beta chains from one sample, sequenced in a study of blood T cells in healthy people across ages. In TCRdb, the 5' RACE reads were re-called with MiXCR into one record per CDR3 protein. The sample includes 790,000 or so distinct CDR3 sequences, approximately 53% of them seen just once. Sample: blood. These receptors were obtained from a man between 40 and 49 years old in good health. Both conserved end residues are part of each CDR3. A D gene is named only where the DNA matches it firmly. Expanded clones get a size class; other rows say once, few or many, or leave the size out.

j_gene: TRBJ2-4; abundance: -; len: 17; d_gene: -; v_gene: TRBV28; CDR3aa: CASSLLGGVRPKNIQYF; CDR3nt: TGTGCCAGCAGTTTATTGGGGGGTGTGCGCCCCAAAAACATTCAGTACTTC
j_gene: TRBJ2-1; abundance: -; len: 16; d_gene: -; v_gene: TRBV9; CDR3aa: CASSESGLARVGEQFF; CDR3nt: TGTGCCAGCAGCGAGTCGGGCCTAGCTAGGGTGGGTGAGCAGTTCTTC
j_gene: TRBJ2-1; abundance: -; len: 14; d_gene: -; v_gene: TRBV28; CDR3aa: CASSPYGGFYEQFF; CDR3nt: TGTGCCAGCAGTCCCTACGGAGGGTTCTATGAGCAGTTCTTC
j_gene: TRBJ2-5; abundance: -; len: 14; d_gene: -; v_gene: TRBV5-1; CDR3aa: CASSLAALQETQYF; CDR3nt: TGCGCCAGCAGCTTGGCGGCCCTCCAAGAGACCCAGTACTTC
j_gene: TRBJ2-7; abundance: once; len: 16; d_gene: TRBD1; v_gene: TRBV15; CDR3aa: CATSRDRQGVGNEQYF; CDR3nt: TGTGCCACCAGCAGAGATCGACAGGGTGTCGGTAACGAGCAGTACTTC
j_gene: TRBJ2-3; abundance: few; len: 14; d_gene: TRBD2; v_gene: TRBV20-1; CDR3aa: CSPNPGGGTDTQYF; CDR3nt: TGCAGTCCCAATCCTGGGGGGGGCACAGATACGCAGTATTTT
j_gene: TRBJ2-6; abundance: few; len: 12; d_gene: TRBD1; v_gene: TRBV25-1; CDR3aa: CASRTGPHVLTF; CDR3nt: TGTGCCAGCAGGACAGGGCCCCACGTCCTGACTTTC
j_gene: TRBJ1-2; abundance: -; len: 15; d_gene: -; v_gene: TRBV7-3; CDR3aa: CASSPSGRADYGYTF; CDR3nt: TGTGCCAGCAGCCCCTCAGGCAGGGCGGACTATGGCTACACCTTC
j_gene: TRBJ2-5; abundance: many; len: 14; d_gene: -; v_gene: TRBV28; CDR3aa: CASTPGQPQETQYF; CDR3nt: TGTGCCAGCACCCCGGGTCAACCTCAAGAGACCCAGTACTTC
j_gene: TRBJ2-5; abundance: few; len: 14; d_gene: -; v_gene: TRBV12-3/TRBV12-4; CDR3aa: CASSFQDSQETQYF; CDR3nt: TGTGCCAGCAGTTTTCAGGACAGCCAAGAGACCCAGTACTTC
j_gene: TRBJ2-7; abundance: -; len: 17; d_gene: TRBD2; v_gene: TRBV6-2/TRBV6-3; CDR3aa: CASSPLGSGSSTYEQYF; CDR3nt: TGTGCCAGCAGTCCCCTAGGTAGCGGGAGTTCAACCTACGAGCAGTACTTC
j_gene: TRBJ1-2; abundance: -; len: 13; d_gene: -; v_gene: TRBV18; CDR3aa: CASSPKDNYGYTF; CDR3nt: TGTGCCAGCTCACCGAAGGACAACTATGGCTACACCTTC
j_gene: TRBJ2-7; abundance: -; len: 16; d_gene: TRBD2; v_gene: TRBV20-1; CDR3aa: CSAKDGTSGNSYEQYF; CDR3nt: TGCAGTGCTAAAGACGGGACTAGCGGGAACTCCTACGAGCAGTACTTC
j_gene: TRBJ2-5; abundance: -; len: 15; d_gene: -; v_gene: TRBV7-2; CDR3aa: CASSLGRVPLNEQYF; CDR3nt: TGTGCCAGCAGCTTAGGCAGGGTCCCCTTGAATGAGCAGTACTTC
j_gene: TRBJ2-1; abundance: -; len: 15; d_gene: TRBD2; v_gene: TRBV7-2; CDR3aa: CASSLVGGGDNEQFF; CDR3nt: TGTGCCAGCAGCTTAGTCGGCGGGGGGGACAATGAGCAGTTCTTC
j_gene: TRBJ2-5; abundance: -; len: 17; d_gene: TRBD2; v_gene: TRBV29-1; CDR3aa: CSVDLGTSGGWQETQYF; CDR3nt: TGCAGCGTGGATCTTGGGACTAGCGGGGGATGGCAAGAGACCCAGTACTTC
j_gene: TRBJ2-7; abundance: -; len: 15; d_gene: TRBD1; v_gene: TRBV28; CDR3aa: CASSLWGQGSYEQYF; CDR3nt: TGTGCCAGCAGTTTATGGGGACAGGGCTCCTACGAGCAGTACTTC
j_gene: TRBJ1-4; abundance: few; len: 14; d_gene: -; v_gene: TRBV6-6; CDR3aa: CASSPGENREKLFF; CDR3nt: TGTGCCAGCAGCCCCGGGGAGAATCGGGAAAAACTGTTTTTT
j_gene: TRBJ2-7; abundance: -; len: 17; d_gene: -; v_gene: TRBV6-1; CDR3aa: CASTPLPSGTRSYEQYF; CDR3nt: TGTGCCAGCACCCCGCTCCCCTCCGGGACAAGGTCCTACGAGCAGTACTTC
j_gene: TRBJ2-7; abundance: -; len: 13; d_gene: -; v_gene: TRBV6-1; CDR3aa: CASSVQQVYEQYF; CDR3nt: TGTGCCAGCAGTGTACAACAGGTCTACGAGCAGTACTTC
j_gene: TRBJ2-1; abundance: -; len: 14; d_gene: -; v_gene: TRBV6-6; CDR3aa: CASMNSWANNGQFF; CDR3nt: TGTGCCAGCATGAACAGCTGGGCCAACAATGGGCAGTTCTTC
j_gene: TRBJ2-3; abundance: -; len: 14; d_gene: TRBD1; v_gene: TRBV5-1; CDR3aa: CASSFGQGAYTQYF; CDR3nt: TGCGCCAGCAGCTTCGGACAGGGGGCGTATACGCAGTATTTT
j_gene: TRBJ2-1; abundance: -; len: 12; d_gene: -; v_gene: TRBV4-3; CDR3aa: CASRGRRGEQFF; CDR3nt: TGCGCCAGCAGGGGGCGGAGAGGTGAGCAGTTCTTC
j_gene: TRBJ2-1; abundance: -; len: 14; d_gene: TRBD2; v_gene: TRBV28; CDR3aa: CASSFGLATNEQFF; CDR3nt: TGTGCCAGCAGTTTTGGACTAGCGACGAATGAGCAGTTCTTC
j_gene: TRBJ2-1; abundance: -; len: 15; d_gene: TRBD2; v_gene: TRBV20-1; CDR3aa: CSARRLAGAKDEQFF; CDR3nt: TGCAGTGCTAGGAGGCTAGCGGGAGCCAAGGATGAGCAGTTCTTC
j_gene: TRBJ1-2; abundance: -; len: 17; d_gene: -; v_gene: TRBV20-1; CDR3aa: CSASPWTPPVRNYGYTF; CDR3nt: TGCAGTGCTAGCCCCTGGACACCTCCCGTGCGTAACTATGGCTACACCTTC
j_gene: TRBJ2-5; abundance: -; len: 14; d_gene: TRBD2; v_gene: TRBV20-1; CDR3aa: CSAGGTSGLETQYF; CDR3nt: TGCAGTGCCGGAGGGACTAGCGGGTTAGAGACCCAGTACTTC
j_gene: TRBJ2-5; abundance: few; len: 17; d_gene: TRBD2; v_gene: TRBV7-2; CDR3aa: CASSLASGLAGKETQYF; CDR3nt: TGTGCCAGCAGCTTAGCCTCGGGGCTAGCGGGAAAAGAGACCCAGTACTTC
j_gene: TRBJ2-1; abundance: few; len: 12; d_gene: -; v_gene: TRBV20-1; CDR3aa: CSVNRVRGEQFF; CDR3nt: TGCAGTGTCAACAGGGTCCGTGGGGAGCAGTTCTTC
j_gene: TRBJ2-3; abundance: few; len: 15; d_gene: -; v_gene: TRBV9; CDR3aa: CASSPPGTRTDTQYF; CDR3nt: TGTGCCAGCAGCCCCCCCGGGACGCGCACAGATACGCAGTATTTT
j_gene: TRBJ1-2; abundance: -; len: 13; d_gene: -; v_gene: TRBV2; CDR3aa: CASIPGDFGSYTF; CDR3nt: TGTGCCAGTATACCAGGAGATTTTGGTAGCTACACCTTC
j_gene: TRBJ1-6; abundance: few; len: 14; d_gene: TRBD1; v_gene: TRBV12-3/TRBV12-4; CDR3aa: CASSLETGSSPLHF; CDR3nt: TGTGCCAGCAGTTTGGAGACAGGGTCCTCACCCCTCCACTTT
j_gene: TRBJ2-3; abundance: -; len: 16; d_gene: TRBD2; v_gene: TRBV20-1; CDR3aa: CSALGAGGSGLDTQYF; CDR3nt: TGCAGTGCCCTGGGGGCGGGAGGCTCAGGTCTGGATACGCAGTATTTT
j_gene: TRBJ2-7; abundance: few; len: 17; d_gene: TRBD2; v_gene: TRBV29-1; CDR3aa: CSVEQLSGRRAYNEQYF; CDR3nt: TGCAGCGTTGAACAGCTTAGCGGGAGGCGAGCTTACAATGAGCAGTACTTC
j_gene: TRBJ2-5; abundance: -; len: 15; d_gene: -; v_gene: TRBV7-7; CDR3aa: CASSLTISEASEQYF; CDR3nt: TGTGCCAGCAGCTTGACTATTTCAGAAGCATCTGAGCAGTACTTC